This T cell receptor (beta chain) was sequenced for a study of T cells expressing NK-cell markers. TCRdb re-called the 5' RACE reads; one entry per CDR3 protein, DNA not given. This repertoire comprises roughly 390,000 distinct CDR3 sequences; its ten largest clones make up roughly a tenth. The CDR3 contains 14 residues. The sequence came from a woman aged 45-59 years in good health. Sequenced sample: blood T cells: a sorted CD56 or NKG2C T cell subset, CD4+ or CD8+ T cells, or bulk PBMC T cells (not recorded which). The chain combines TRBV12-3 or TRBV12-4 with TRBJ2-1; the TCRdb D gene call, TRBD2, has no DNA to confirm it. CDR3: CASSFNGGSNEQFF.